The 24 T cell receptor beta chains in this list originate from one sample, sequenced in a study of early T cells in non-severe SARS-CoV-2 infection. TCRdb reprocessed the 5' RACE reads via MiXCR and lists one record per CDR3 protein. The table records 77,000 or so distinct CDR3 sequences, more than 12% of them present only once. Sequences were derived from whole blood, sampled at baseline. Source of these receptors: an adult who was a healthcare worker with PCR-confirmed SARS-CoV-2 infection or an uninfected control (not recorded which).

This clonotype was seen a handful of times. The chain has TRBV7-3 and TRBJ2-7; weak D call: TRBD2 (6 bases). V dropped 5 bases and J dropped 0 bases, with 11 bases sitting between them. The germline V gene encodes CDR1 SGHTA and CDR2 FQGTGA. The CDR3 spans 14 residues. The CDR3 DNA reads TGTGCCAGCAGCATGGGACTTACCTCCTACGAGCAGTACTTC. Its translation is CASSMGLTSYEQYF.

In this sample, this clonotype turned up a few times. The CDR3 DNA reads TGTGCCAGCGGCCCCATAAATTATAATTCACCCCTCCACTTT. Residues: CASGPINYNSPLHF. This chain links TRBV6-1 with TRBJ1-6; D unclear. The V end was cut by 8 bases, the J end by 4 bases, with 12 bases between. Germline V lookup: CDR1 MNHNS, CDR2 SASEGT. The CDR3 length is 14 residues.

This clonotype appeared a few times. CDR3 coding DNA: TGCGCCAGCAGCCAATTAGCGGGATATGAGCAGTTCTTC. It specifies CASSQLAGYEQFF. V gene TRBV5-1 combines with J gene TRBJ2-1, with TRBD2 matching over 8 bases. Germline CDR1 reads SGHRS; CDR2 reads YFSETQ. There are 13 residues in the CDR3. V was pared by 4 bases and J by 8 bases, with 5 bases of the junction left unmatched.

This clonotype has more than one count but fewer than ten. The V call is TRBV20-1, the J call TRBJ2-3, with a weak D call TRBD2 (5 bases). Looked up from germline, CDR1 is DFQATT and CDR2 is SNEGSKA (reference sequence). V was clipped by 1 base and J by 14 bases, with 16 bases between them. The CDR3 length is 12 residues. This CDR3 reads CSARALTGVLYF. CDR3 sequence (DNA): TGCAGTGCTAGAGCCCTTACCGGGGTCCTGTATTTT.

The table lists this clonotype with a few counts. The genes are TRBV7-9 and TRBJ1-1; D call uncertain. This CDR3 region has 13 residues. Per germline, CDR1 SEHNR and CDR2 FQNEAQ (reference sequence). Trimming removed 5 bases at V and 6 bases at J, with 13 bases between. CDR3 sequence: CASSLGQWAEAFF. The CDR3 DNA reads as TGTGCCAGCAGCCTGGGCCAGTGGGCTGAAGCTTTCTTT.

V usage is TRBV10-2 and J usage is TRBJ2-7; 7 nucleotides agree with TRBD2. Germline CDR1 reads WSHSY; CDR2 reads SAAADI. After removal of 6 bases from V and 2 bases from J, the junction contained 7 bases not matched to a gene. The CDR3 totals 14 residues. CDR3 sequence reads: CASRGAGRAYEQYF. DNA of the CDR3: TGCGCCAGCAGGGGAGCGGGAAGGGCCTACGAGCAGTACTTC.

This clonotype was seen more than once but under ten times. The chain combines TRBV20-1 with TRBJ2-7, with D hard to call. The CDR3 runs to 14 residues. Germline CDR1 is DFQATT and CDR2 is SNEGSKA (reference sequence). Between the trimmed V and J ends, which lost 0 bases and 4 bases, there was a span of 13 bases. CDR3 loop: CSARDPYTPYEQYF. In DNA, the CDR3 is TGCAGTGCTAGAGATCCGTATACCCCGTACGAGCAGTACTTC.

The chain employs TRBV10-3 and TRBJ2-1; D unclear. This CDR3 comprises 14 residues. V lost 4 bases and J lost 6, with 13 bases in between. Germline V gene sequence: CDR1 ENHRY, CDR2 SYGVKD. CDR3 sequence: CAISAQSDRNEQFF. The CDR3, as DNA: TGTGCCATCAGTGCCCAGTCGGACCGCAATGAGCAGTTCTTC.

V is TRBV3-1 and J is TRBJ2-2; 13 nucleotides align to TRBD2. Germline V lookup: CDR1 LGHDT, CDR2 YNNKEL (reference sequence). With V trimmed by 4 bases and J by 6 bases, 11 bases remained unmatched. The CDR3 runs 18 residues. CDR3 DNA sequence: TGTGCCAGCAGCCTTAGGACTAGCGGGAGAGGTCTTCCCGGGGAGCTGTTTTTT. This gives the protein CASSLRTSGRGLPGELFF.

V and J are TRBV5-6 and TRBJ1-6; D is unclear. The CDR3 length is 14 residues. The germline V and J ends were trimmed by 1 base and 6 bases, with 8 bases remaining between them. Germline-derived CDR1 and CDR2 are SGHDT and YYEEEE. CDR3 region: CASSLRRVNSPLHF. The CDR3 bases are TGTGCCAGCAGCTTGAGACGGGTTAATTCACCCCTCCACTTT.

This chain uses TRBV5-1 with TRBJ2-1; 8 nucleotides line up with TRBD1. Trimming cost V 7 bases and J 3 bases; bases outside gene matches: 9. Germline V CDR1 and CDR2: SGHRS, YFSETQ. The CDR3 loop spans 15 amino acids. In nucleotides, the CDR3 is TGCGCCAGCCGAGCTGGGACAGGAGGCTACAATGAGCAGTTCTTC. Protein: CASRAGTGGYNEQFF.

V gene TRBV20-1 combines with J gene TRBJ1-1; D is ambiguous. Per the germline V gene, CDR1 is DFQATT and CDR2 is SNEGSKA (reference sequence). The CDR3 totals 12 residues. The CDR3 coding sequence is TGCAGCCCCAATGGGGAAGATACTGAAGCTTTCTTT. Its protein product is CSPNGEDTEAFF.

The rearrangement joins TRBV2 to TRBJ2-7, with D perhaps TRBD1 (5 bases). Germline CDR1 is SNHLY and CDR2 is FYNNEI. CDR3 length: 15 amino acids. Trimming pared 2 bases from V and 5 bases from J, leaving 16 bases between. This CDR3 reads CASSEYVPGMDEQYF. The CDR3 DNA reads TGTGCCAGCAGTGAATATGTTCCAGGGATGGACGAGCAGTACTTC.

This clonotype was detected only a few times. The chain joins TRBV15 to TRBJ2-5; weak D call: TRBD1 (6 bases). Trimming shortened V by 5 bases and J by 3 bases, and 16 bases separated the two germline ends. CDR1 and CDR2 (germline): LNHNV, YYDKDF (reference sequence). CDR3 length: 15 amino acids. The CDR3 DNA follows: TGTGCCACCAGCGGACCCCCCGGGACAAAAGAGACCCAGTACTTC. Translated: CATSGPPGTKETQYF.

This clonotype came up a few times. V and J are TRBV20-1 and TRBJ2-3, with TRBD2 as a possible D gene (5 bases). Trimming removed 1 base from V and 4 bases from J, with 15 bases in between. The CDR3 has 15 amino acids. Per the germline V gene, CDR1 is DFQATT and CDR2 is SNEGSKA (reference sequence). Here the CDR3 reads CSARGGSWRPDTQYF. The CDR3 DNA is TGCAGTGCTAGAGGGGGTAGCTGGAGGCCAGATACGCAGTATTTT.

The rearrangement joins TRBV28 to TRBJ1-4; maybe TRBD1 (5 bases). The germline CDR1 and CDR2 sequences are MDHEN and SYDVKM. Trimming shortened V by 7 bases and J by 6 bases, and 12 bases separated the two germline ends. CDR3 length equals 13 residues. The chain's CDR3 is CASISSGYEKLFF. DNA for the CDR3: TGTGCCAGCATCTCGTCAGGGTATGAAAAACTGTTTTTT. The full variable domain, with the rest looked up from reference TRBV28 and TRBJ1-4, is DVKVTQSSRYLVKRTGEKVFLECVQDMDHENMFWYRQDPGLGLRLIYFSYDVKMKEKGDIPEGYSVSREKKERFSLILESASTNQTSMYLCASISSGYEKLFFGSGTQLSVL.

The V call is TRBV15, the J call TRBJ2-1; D is undetermined. Germline CDR1 and CDR2: LNHNV and YYDKDF (reference sequence). The CDR3 totals 12 residues. V was pared by 9 bases and J by 6 bases, with 12 bases between. As DNA, the CDR3 is TGTGCCACGTCGAAAGGGCTCAATGAGCAGTTCTTC. This translates into CATSKGLNEQFF.

V is TRBV20-1 and J is TRBJ2-1; 13 bases are shared with TRBD2. In germline, CDR1 is DFQATT, CDR2 SNEGSKA (reference sequence). This CDR3 contains 16 residues. The V gene end was trimmed by 4 bases and the J gene end by 5 bases; junction bases not matched to a gene: 8. This CDR3 reads CSATGTSGIRNNEQFF. In DNA, the CDR3 is TGCAGTGCTACCGGGACTAGCGGGATTCGGAACAATGAGCAGTTCTTC.

The gene calls are TRBV12-3 or TRBV12-4 and TRBJ1-2, with 10 bases matching TRBD1. The CDR3 covers 16 residues. Losses at the gene ends were 3 bases for V and 7 bases for J; bases not matched to a gene: 11. The CDR3 bases are TGTGCCAGCAGTTTTGGGACGGGACAGGGGCGCTCTGGCTACACCTTC. This gives the protein CASSFGTGQGRSGYTF.

The rearrangement links TRBV5-1 to TRBJ2-5; D perhaps matches TRBD1 (5 bases). Germline assignment: CDR1 SGHRS and CDR2 YFSETQ. V gave up 2 bases and J gave up 1 base, with 6 bases separating them. This CDR3 has 13 residues. CDR3 region: CASSFGAQETQYF. In nucleotides, the CDR3 is TGCGCCAGCAGCTTTGGGGCCCAAGAGACCCAGTACTTC.

V and J are TRBV5-1 and TRBJ2-5; 7 bases agree with TRBD1. Germline V gene data show CDR1 as SGHRS and CDR2 as YFSETQ. The CDR3 loop spans 16 amino acids. The V gene end was trimmed by 4 bases and the J gene end by 2 bases; junction bases not matched to a gene: 11. As DNA, the CDR3 is TGCGCCAGCAGCCGGACCGGGACAGCGTTTCAAGAGACCCAGTACTTC. This encodes CASSRTGTAFQETQYF.

In this sample, this clonotype turned up many times. The chain recombines TRBV24-1 with TRBJ2-3; no firm D call. CDR1 and CDR2 from the germline V gene are KGHDR and SFDVKD. Trimming stripped 1 base from V and 0 bases from J, with 7 bases between. The CDR3 has 15 amino acids. This CDR3 reads CATSDFEDSTDTQYF. The CDR3 region has the DNA TGTGCCACCAGTGATTTCGAGGACAGCACAGATACGCAGTATTTT.

This clonotype has a handful of counts. The chain carries TRBV11-2 and TRBJ1-1; D gene unclear. There are 14 residues in the CDR3. Between the trimmed V and J ends, which lost 4 bases and 1 base, there was a span of 10 bases. CDR1 is SGHAT, CDR2 FQNNGV, per germline. CDR3 nucleotide sequence: TGTGCCAGCAGCTCCACCCCACAGAACACTGAAGCTTTCTTT. It specifies CASSSTPQNTEAFF.

The chain joins TRBV28 to TRBJ2-3, with 9 bases lining up with TRBD2. V lost 4 bases and J lost 3; bases outside the gene matches: 11. CDR1 is MDHEN and CDR2 is SYDVKM in the germline V gene. The CDR3 totals 17 residues. The CDR3 DNA follows: TGTGCCAGCAGTTACTCCAGGCTAGCGGGATTGACAGATACGCAGTATTTT. The encoded protein is CASSYSRLAGLTDTQYF.